The next 31 T cell receptor beta chains were all read from a single sample in a study of T cell repertoires in cytomegalovirus infection. Via MiXCR, TCRdb re-called the reads, giving one row per CDR3 protein. The table records roughly 230,000 distinct CDR3 sequences, more than 15% of them present only once. Sequenced material: CD8+ T cells from PBMCs. These receptor sequences come from a human donor in good health (CMV status not recorded). Some clones in this sample may be carry-over from other donors' samples.

The rearrangement uses TRBV6-2 or TRBV6-3 and TRBJ2-1, with 7 positions matching TRBD1. J lost 3 bases, V lost 2 bases, and 7 bases had no gene match. The germline CDR1 and CDR2 sequences are MNHEY and SVGEGT. The CDR3 is 16 amino acids. The CDR3, as DNA: TGTGCCAGCAGTTACGTTACAGGGGAAGGCTACAATGAGCAGTTCTTC. Translated, it gives CASSYVTGEGYNEQFF.

The rearrangement links TRBV6-2 or TRBV6-3 to TRBJ1-6, with D perhaps matching TRBD1 (6 bases). Germline CDR1 and CDR2: MNHEY and SVGEGT. This CDR3 is 15 amino acids long. Between the trimmed V and J ends, which lost 0 bases and 3 bases, there was a span of 6 bases. CDR3 region: CASSYSDSYNSPLHF. The CDR3 nucleotides are TGTGCCAGCAGTTACTCGGACAGCTATAATTCACCCCTCCACTTT.

This clonotype was seen a few times. The chain couples TRBV12-3 or TRBV12-4 to TRBJ1-2, with D unclear. Trimming took 1 base from V and 1 from J, leaving 13 bases between them. This CDR3 has 16 residues. CDR3 sequence reads: CASSLEGWSGNYGYTF. The CDR3 bases are TGTGCCAGCAGTTTAGAGGGCTGGAGTGGTAACTATGGCTACACCTTC.

The chain couples TRBV29-1 to TRBJ2-7; D gene ambiguous. V shed 5 bases and J shed 2 bases, with 10 bases lying between them. There are 12 residues in the CDR3. Germline loops: CDR1 SQVTM, CDR2 ANQGSEA. The CDR3 is CSVLHGAYEQYF. CDR3 in DNA: TGCAGCGTTTTGCACGGAGCCTACGAGCAGTACTTC.

This clonotype appeared a few times. V and J are TRBV6-1 and TRBJ2-5; no clear D. Trimming took 0 bases from V and 0 from J, leaving 11 bases between them. The CDR3 has 16 residues. Per germline, CDR1 MNHNS and CDR2 SASEGT. CDR3 sequence: CASSEALQTYQETQYF. CDR3 bases: TGTGCCAGCAGTGAAGCGCTCCAGACATACCAAGAGACCCAGTACTTC.

V and J are TRBV19 and TRBJ2-7; D call uncertain. V lost 1 base to trimming and J lost 3 bases, with 7 bases between them. CDR3 length: 13 amino acids. Germline V gives CDR1 LNHDA, CDR2 SQIVND (reference sequence). This CDR3 reads CASSIGPHYEQYF. In nucleotides, the CDR3 is TGTGCCAGTAGTATAGGGCCTCACTACGAGCAGTACTTC.

This clonotype was detected only once. The rearrangement uses TRBV20-1 and TRBJ1-4, with unresolved D. Between the trimmed V and J ends, which lost 6 bases and 4 bases, there was a span of 21 bases. The CDR3 totals 16 residues. Germline CDR1 is DFQATT and CDR2 is SNEGSKA (reference sequence). The CDR3 loop reads CSAPGQQSYLNEKLFF. CDR3 bases: TGCAGTGCCCCCGGCCAGCAATCCTACCTTAATGAAAAACTGTTTTTT.

The table lists this clonotype with many counts. The CDR3 protein is CASSIPDSYSYNEQFF. The CDR3 nucleotides read TGTGCCAGTAGTATCCCAGACAGTTACTCCTACAATGAGCAGTTCTTC. V is TRBV19 and J is TRBJ2-1; D might be TRBD1 (5 bases). Trimming shortened V by 3 bases and J by 0 bases, and 12 bases separated the two germline ends. CDR1 LNHDA and CDR2 SQIVND come from the germline V gene (reference sequence). The CDR3 spans 16 residues.

This clonotype has more than one count but fewer than ten. The V and J genes are TRBV7-9 and TRBJ2-3, with 7 bases aligning to TRBD2. V lost 3 bases and J lost 3; bases outside the gene matches: 9. The CDR3 has 16 amino acids. Looked up from germline, CDR1 is SEHNR and CDR2 is FQNEAQ (reference sequence). The DNA for the CDR3 is TGTGCCAGCAGCTTTGGGACTAAACCCGCGACAGATACGCAGTATTTT. Residues: CASSFGTKPATDTQYF.

This clonotype was counted a few times. CDR3 DNA sequence: TGCGCCAGCAGCCGCGGGAGGGGGAACGATTCACCCCTCCACTTT. Its protein is CASSRGRGNDSPLHF. V gene TRBV4-1 combines with J gene TRBJ1-6; the D gene is possibly TRBD1 (6 bases). CDR3 length equals 15 residues. CDR1 and CDR2 (germline): MGHRA, YSYEKL. V lost 4 bases to trimming and J lost 8 bases, with 15 bases between them.

As for this clonotype: The junction does not match germline at one end; this may be a read error. The chain uses TRBV7-4 and TRBJ1-1; weak D call: TRBD1 (5 bases). The CDR3 extends over 20 amino acids. Looked up from germline, CDR1 is SGHVT and CDR2 is SQSDAQ. The CDR3 reads CASTPSRVGATFNLNTEAFF. In DNA form, the CDR3 reads TGTGCTAGCACCCCATCCAGGGTAGGGGCAACTTTTAATTTGAACACTGAAGCTTTCTTT.

The sample holds many counts of this clonotype. This rearrangement joins TRBV7-4 to TRBJ1-2; TRBD1 matches 10 bases. The ends lost 5 bases at V and 8 bases at J; junction bases unmatched: 17. The CDR3 loop spans 17 amino acids. Germline CDR1 SGHVT, CDR2 SQSDAQ. CDR3 bases: TGTGCCAGCAGCCTCATAACTAAGACAGGGGGCAAGTTCGGCTACACCTTC. This sequence encodes CASSLITKTGGKFGYTF.

This clonotype appeared many times. This chain uses TRBV7-9 with TRBJ1-1; 7 bases map to TRBD1. Germline V lookup: CDR1 SEHNR, CDR2 FQNEAQ (reference sequence). V lost 4 bases, J lost 1 base, and 21 bases stayed unmatched. The CDR3 sequence is 20 residues long. The CDR3 sequence: CASSSGPTWTGRRGNTEAFF. In DNA form, the CDR3 reads TGTGCCAGCAGCTCCGGGCCCACCTGGACAGGAAGGAGAGGGAACACTGAAGCTTTCTTT.

V is TRBV7-6 and J is TRBJ2-4, with 11 bases lining up with TRBD1. The germline gives CDR1 SGHVS, CDR2 FNYEAQ. The CDR3 loop spans 20 amino acids. The V segment lost 0 bases and the J segment 0 bases; nucleotides outside the gene matches: 10. CDR3 in amino acids: CASSLAFGQGAMGAKNIQYF. CDR3 bases: TGTGCCAGCAGCTTAGCGTTTGGACAGGGGGCTATGGGAGCCAAAAACATTCAGTACTTC.

This clonotype was counted many times. This rearrangement joins TRBV7-9 to TRBJ2-5, with 8 bases aligning to TRBD2. Germline V gene sequence: CDR1 SEHNR, CDR2 FQNEAQ (reference sequence). This CDR3 contains 17 residues. V lost 3 bases, J lost 5 bases, and 14 bases stayed unmatched. CDR3 sequence reads: CASSLGEETSVEETQYF. The CDR3 DNA sequence: TGTGCCAGCAGCTTGGGTGAGGAGACTAGCGTGGAGGAGACCCAGTACTTC.

This clonotype was recorded many times. The V call is TRBV7-6, the J call TRBJ2-2, with D possibly TRBD1 on 5 matching bases. The germline V gene has CDR1 SGHVS and CDR2 FNYEAQ. With 0 bases removed from V and 1 base from J, the gap between germline ends came to 6 bases. This CDR3 comprises 15 residues. The CDR3, as DNA: TGTGCCAGCAGCTTAGCGACAGAGAACACCGGGGAGCTGTTTTTT. Translating it yields CASSLATENTGELFF.

At least ten counts were recorded for this clonotype. The chain combines TRBV7-9 with TRBJ2-7; 9 bases align to TRBD1. J lost 3 bases, V lost 6 bases, and 6 bases had no gene match. The germline V gene encodes CDR1 SEHNR and CDR2 FQNEAQ (reference sequence). CDR3 length: 14 residues. CDR3 coding DNA: TGTGCCAGCAGGGGGACAGGGAAGGACTACGAGCAGTACTTC. This gives the protein CASRGTGKDYEQYF.

The chain recombines TRBV6-6 with TRBJ1-5; no clear D. This CDR3 comprises 14 residues. Trimming cost V 6 bases and J 5 bases, with 14 bases left between them. Germline assignment: CDR1 MNHNY and CDR2 SVGAGI (reference sequence). The CDR3 loop reads CASRLRGSDQPQHF. CDR3 nucleotides: TGTGCCAGCAGACTAAGAGGGTCCGATCAGCCCCAGCATTTT.

This clonotype has at least ten counts. The chain employs TRBV7-2 and TRBJ1-6, with a possible D match to TRBD1 (5 bases). In germline, CDR1 is SGHTA, CDR2 FQGNSA. The CDR3 covers 17 residues. Trimming shortened V by 2 bases and J by 0 bases, and 11 bases separated the two germline ends. Here the CDR3 reads CASSLSTAFSYNSPLHF. CDR3 bases: TGTGCCAGCAGCTTATCGACAGCTTTCTCCTATAATTCACCCCTCCACTTT.

This clonotype turned up a few times. The chain has TRBV7-9 and TRBJ2-7, with TRBD1 matching 7 bases. J lost 3 bases, V lost 4 bases, and 3 bases had no gene match. Germline-derived CDR1 and CDR2 are SEHNR and FQNEAQ (reference sequence). The CDR3 is 13 amino acids. The CDR3 reads CASSWDSDYEQYF. The CDR3 DNA is TGTGCCAGCAGCTGGGACAGTGACTACGAGCAGTACTTC.

V and J are TRBV29-1 and TRBJ1-2; D not resolved. Trimming shortened V by 4 bases and J by 3 bases, and 9 bases separated the two germline ends. The CDR3 runs 12 residues. Germline V gene data show CDR1 as SQVTM and CDR2 as ANQGSEA. CDR3 bases: TGCAGCGTTGTTTACGGTCACTATGGCTACACCTTC. It translates to CSVVYGHYGYTF.

This clonotype has a handful of counts. This sequence joins TRBV2 and TRBJ2-5, with 11 nucleotides matching TRBD2. Germline V CDR1 and CDR2: SNHLY, FYNNEI. V shed 5 bases and J 0 bases; nucleotides not matched to a gene: 8. The CDR3 spans 17 residues. The CDR3 reads CASSLGTSGLYQETQYF. The DNA for the CDR3 is TGTGCCAGCAGTCTGGGGACTAGCGGACTGTACCAAGAGACCCAGTACTTC.

This chain uses TRBV28 with TRBJ2-7; TRBD1 agrees at 10 bases. This CDR3 region has 16 residues. The trim removed 6 bases at V and 3 bases at J, leaving 11 bases unmatched. Per the germline V gene, CDR1 is MDHEN and CDR2 is SYDVKM. In DNA, the CDR3 is TGTGCCAGCAGCCCAACGGGGACAGGGGAAAACTACGAGCAGTACTTC. Translation: CASSPTGTGENYEQYF. The full variable domain, with the rest looked up from reference TRBV28 and TRBJ2-7, is DVKVTQSSRYLVKRTGEKVFLECVQDMDHENMFWYRQDPGLGLRLIYFSYDVKMKEKGDIPEGYSVSREKKERFSLILESASTNQTSMYLCASSPTGTGENYEQYFGPGTRLTVT.

This clonotype was seen only a few times. This clone may be a read error of a much larger clone one base away. The V and J genes are TRBV7-9 and TRBJ1-1; D uncertain. The germline V and J ends were trimmed by 6 bases and 1 base, with 15 bases remaining between them. Germline values: CDR1 SEHNR, CDR2 FQNEAQ (reference sequence). The CDR3 runs 15 residues. This CDR3 reads CASSSTTPWNTEAFF. CDR3 nucleotides: TGTGCCAGCAGTTCCACAACACCCTGGAACACTGAAGCTTTCTTT.

The sample holds many counts of this clonotype. The chain couples TRBV28 to TRBJ2-5; D is undetermined. The V and J ends lost 2 bases and 3 bases respectively, with 19 bases between them. Germline CDR1 is MDHEN and CDR2 is SYDVKM. This CDR3 has 17 residues. For the CDR3, the DNA is TGTGCCAGCAGTTTAATATTTGGCAGAAGACCTGAAGAGACCCAGTACTTC. It codes for CASSLIFGRRPEETQYF.

This chain uses TRBV11-2 with TRBJ2-7, with 10 bases identical to TRBD1. CDR3 length: 17 residues. The V and J ends lost 4 bases and 5 bases, in that order; junction bases with no gene match: 14. Per germline, CDR1 SGHAT and CDR2 FQNNGV. The CDR3 is CASSSAGTGAFGDEQYF. The CDR3, as DNA: TGTGCCAGCAGCTCCGCCGGGACAGGGGCTTTTGGGGACGAGCAGTACTTC. The entire variable domain, with the rest obtained from reference TRBV11-2 and TRBJ2-7, is as follows: EAGVAQSPRYKIIEKRQSVAFWCNPISGHATLYWYQQILGQGPKLLIQFQNNGVVDDSQLPKDRFSAERLKGVDSTLKIQPAKLEDSAVYLCASSSAGTGAFGDEQYFGPGTRLTVT.

This clonotype has at least ten counts. V usage is TRBV7-8 and J usage is TRBJ2-2; D is tentatively TRBD1 or TRBD2 (7 bases each). The CDR3 runs 18 residues. Trimming cost V 3 bases and J 4 bases, with 21 bases left between them. CDR1 and CDR2 from the germline V gene are SGHVS and FQNEAQ. CDR3 loop: CASSLRGRAGVVTGELFF. CDR3 bases: TGTGCCAGCAGCTTGAGGGGGCGGGCGGGGGTTGTCACCGGGGAGCTGTTTTTT.

This clonotype was observed at least ten times. The chain couples TRBV6-2 or TRBV6-3 to TRBJ2-7, with D possibly TRBD2 on 7 matching bases. Trimming shortened V by 8 bases and J by 2 bases, and 10 bases separated the two germline ends. The germline CDR1 and CDR2 sequences are MNHEY and SVGEGT. This CDR3 has 12 residues. CDR3 loop: CASYGGPYEQYF. In nucleotides, the CDR3 is TGTGCCAGCTACGGGGGGCCCTACGAGCAGTACTTC.

This clonotype was picked up many times. This chain connects TRBV11-2 to TRBJ1-1, with D possibly TRBD1 on 5 matching bases. The CDR3 extends over 11 amino acids. CDR1 is SGHAT, CDR2 FQNNGV, per germline. V lost 2 bases, J lost 7 bases, and 5 bases lay in between. CDR3 region: CASSLRGEAFF. CDR3 nucleotide sequence: TGTGCCAGCAGCTTAAGGGGTGAAGCTTTCTTT.

This clonotype was counted between two and nine times. This rearrangement joins TRBV27 to TRBJ2-7; 7 positions agree with TRBD2. The CDR3 runs to 15 residues. Germline CDR1 reads MNHEY; CDR2 reads SMNVEV (reference sequence). The J segment lost 1 base and the V segment lost 3 bases, leaving 6 bases of the junction unmatched. CDR3 DNA: TGTGCCAGCAGTTTGGAGGGGACTACTTCCTACGAGCAGTACTTC. The encoded protein is CASSLEGTTSYEQYF.

Only a few counts were recorded for this clonotype. The chain joins TRBV7-3 to TRBJ2-3; D might be TRBD2 (6 bases). Trimming pared 1 base from V and 5 bases from J, leaving 25 bases between. The CDR3 contains 19 residues. CDR1 is SGHTA and CDR2 is FQGTGA in the germline V gene. The DNA for the CDR3 is TGTGCCAGCAGCTTAAGGACGGCGGGGCCGCAAGTTGGAATAGATACGCAGTATTTT. Protein sequence: CASSLRTAGPQVGIDTQYF.